Each of the 21 T cell receptor beta chains below was sequenced from the same sample in a study of T cell responses to AZD1222 COVID-19 vaccine. Profiling relied on immunoSEQ multiplex PCR, and the TCRdb table lists in-frame clones only, not all of them. The table includes around 84,000 clones, around 92% detected once. This material consisted of peripheral blood, taken on day 0 of MenACWY control vaccination. The receptors originated from an adult in good health.

The chain is built from TRBV6-5 and TRBJ1-4; TRBD1 aligns across 8 bases. V lost 2 bases and J lost 7; bases outside the gene matches: 6. Germline CDR1 MNHEY, CDR2 SVGAGI. This CDR3 is built from 15 residues. This CDR3 reads CASSYDGQGGEKLFF. DNA of the CDR3: TGTGCCAGCAGTTACGACGGACAGGGTGGTGAAAAACTGTTTTTT.

CDR3 sequence reads: CASSYRSDTDTQYF. The CDR3 bases are TGCGCCAGCAGCTACCGGTCTGACACAGATACGCAGTATTTT. V and J are TRBV5-1 and TRBJ2-3, with D unresolved. In germline, CDR1 is SGHRS, CDR2 YFSETQ. The V and J ends lost 3 bases and 2 bases respectively, with 10 bases between them. This CDR3 has 14 amino acids.

This sequence joins TRBV2 and TRBJ2-7; 7 nucleotides line up with TRBD1. Per the germline V gene, CDR1 is SNHLY and CDR2 is FYNNEI. The junction had 13 bases not matched to a gene; V was cut back by 6 bases and J by 5 bases. The CDR3 runs to 15 residues. The CDR3 nucleotides are TGTGCCAGCAGGACCCCCGGGACAGTCACCCACGAGCAGTACTTC. Amino acid sequence: CASRTPGTVTHEQYF.

The chain employs TRBV19 and TRBJ1-1; no firm D call. Germline assignment: CDR1 LNHDA and CDR2 SQIVND (reference sequence). V lost 6 bases and J 3 bases, leaving 11 bases between the germline ends. CDR3 size: 13 residues. For the CDR3, the DNA is TGTGCCAGTAGGCGGGCGAGGGACACTGAAGCTTTCTTT. Translation gives CASRRARDTEAFF. Variable domain in full (rest from reference TRBV19 and TRBJ1-1): DGGITQSPKYLFRKEGQNVTLSCEQNLNHDAMYWYRQDPGQGLRLIYYSQIVNDFQKGDIAEGYSVSREKKESFPLTVTSAQKNPTAFYLCASRRARDTEAFFGQGTRLTVV.

The chain joins TRBV28 to TRBJ2-1; 12 bases map to TRBD2. CDR1 and CDR2 from the germline V gene are MDHEN and SYDVKM. V shed 10 bases and J 9 bases; nucleotides not matched to a gene: 7. This CDR3 has 13 amino acids. CDR3 nucleotides: TGTGCCACCACCCTGGGACTAGCGGGTGAGCAGTTCTTC. Translated, it gives CATTLGLAGEQFF. The full variable domain, with the rest looked up from reference TRBV28 and TRBJ2-1, is DVKVTQSSRYLVKRTGEKVFLECVQDMDHENMFWYRQDPGLGLRLIYFSYDVKMKEKGDIPEGYSVSREKKERFSLILESASTNQTSMYLCATTLGLAGEQFFGPGTRLTVL.

The chain combines TRBV7-9 with TRBJ2-1; D may be TRBD1 or TRBD2 (5 bases each). Germline CDR1 and CDR2: SEHNR and FQNEAQ (reference sequence). Trimming left V 0 bases short and J 9 bases short, with 15 bases between. This CDR3 spans 15 amino acids. The CDR3 loop is CASSLAGRDVGEQFF. The CDR3, as DNA: TGTGCCAGCAGCTTAGCTGGCAGGGACGTGGGTGAGCAGTTCTTC.

This sequence joins TRBV7-9 and TRBJ1-1; D possibly corresponds to TRBD1 (6 bases). Germline lookup yields CDR1 SEHNR and CDR2 FQNEAQ (reference sequence). The germline V and J ends were trimmed by 4 bases and 1 base, with 13 bases remaining between them. The CDR3 sequence is 15 residues long. This chain's CDR3 is CASSSPWGQNTEAFF. The CDR3 region has the DNA TGTGCCAGCAGCTCTCCCTGGGGGCAGAACACTGAAGCTTTCTTT.

The V gene is TRBV28, the J gene TRBJ1-4; perhaps TRBD1 as D (6 bases). The CDR3 contains 14 residues. V was shortened by 3 bases and J by 3 bases, with 8 bases between the two germline ends. Per the germline V gene, CDR1 is MDHEN and CDR2 is SYDVKM. CDR3 DNA: TGTGCCAGCAGTTTGACAGGCCCTAATGAAAAACTGTTTTTT. Its translation is CASSLTGPNEKLFF.

The V call is TRBV7-9, the J call TRBJ1-5; D call uncertain. Trimming stripped 1 base from V and 0 bases from J, with 7 bases between. Per the germline V gene, CDR1 is SEHNR and CDR2 is FQNEAQ (reference sequence). This CDR3 contains 15 residues. The DNA for the CDR3 is TGTGCCAGCAGCTTAGGCGGGAATAGCAATCAGCCCCAGCATTTT. Its translation is CASSLGGNSNQPQHF. The full variable domain, rest sourced from reference TRBV7-9 and TRBJ1-5, is DTGVSQNPRHKITKRGQNVTFRCDPISEHNRLYWYRQTLGQGPEFLTYFQNEAQLEKSRLLSDRFSAERPKGSFSTLEIQRTEQGDSAMYLCASSLGGNSNQPQHFGDGTRLSIL.

The chain recombines TRBV5-1 with TRBJ2-7; 8 nucleotides align to TRBD1. J gave up 6 bases and V 2 bases, and 4 bases lay outside the gene matches. The CDR3 sequence is 13 residues long. Germline V CDR1 and CDR2: SGHRS, YFSETQ. CDR3 nucleotides: TGCGCCAGCAGCTTCCAGGGGGCTGGCGAGCAGTACTTC. Protein: CASSFQGAGEQYF.

V and J are TRBV5-5 and TRBJ2-7; 9 bases are a match to TRBD1. CDR1 is SGHKS, CDR2 YYEKEE, per germline (reference sequence). V shed 1 base and J 2 bases; nucleotides not matched to a gene: 7. This CDR3 spans 16 amino acids. The CDR3 coding sequence is TGTGCCAGCAGCTTGACCGGACAGGGGCTGACCTACGAGCAGTACTTC. Translation gives CASSLTGQGLTYEQYF.

J is TRBJ1-5 and V is TRBV2, with D hard to call. Trimming shortened V by 6 bases and J by 5 bases, and 14 bases separated the two germline ends. CDR1 and CDR2 from the germline V gene are SNHLY and FYNNEI. The CDR3 extends over 14 amino acids. Here the CDR3 reads CASRVDPWDQPQHF. In DNA, the CDR3 is TGTGCCAGCAGGGTGGATCCGTGGGATCAGCCCCAGCATTTT.

A single count supports this clone. V and J are TRBV28 and TRBJ2-2; perhaps TRBD1 as D (6 bases). Germline assignment: CDR1 MDHEN and CDR2 SYDVKM. V shed 6 bases and J shed 7 bases, with 12 bases lying between them. The CDR3 is 13 amino acids. CDR3 coding DNA: TGTGCCAGCAGAATACAGGGTGGCGGGGAGCTGTTTTTT. Translating it yields CASRIQGGGELFF.

The rearrangement uses TRBV4-1 and TRBJ2-5; 8 nucleotides agree with TRBD1. The CDR3 spans 15 residues. V lost 0 bases, J lost 4 bases, and 4 bases stayed unmatched. Germline V CDR1 and CDR2: MGHRA, YSYEKL. This CDR3 reads CASSQDGRGLETQYF. CDR3 bases: TGCGCCAGCAGCCAAGATGGCAGGGGGCTAGAGACCCAGTACTTC.

The V gene is TRBV7-2, the J gene TRBJ2-7; 8 bases are shared with TRBD2. There are 18 residues in the CDR3. Looked up from germline, CDR1 is SGHTA and CDR2 is FQGNSA. With 1 base clipped from V and 2 bases from J, the junction kept 13 bases outside the gene matches. The CDR3 DNA reads TGTGCCAGCAGCTTAGGGGGCCGTAGTGGCGGGGGGCCCTACGAGCAGTACTTC. It is translated as CASSLGGRSGGGPYEQYF.

V usage is TRBV10-1 and J usage is TRBJ1-1; 8 positions match TRBD1. Germline CDR1 and CDR2: WNHNN and SYGVQD (reference sequence). V was clipped by 3 bases and J by 1 base; unmatched bases: 1. The CDR3 consists of 14 residues. CDR3 coding DNA: TGCGCCAGCAGTGACGGACAGGGGAACACTGAAGCTTTCTTT. Protein: CASSDGQGNTEAFF.

This chain uses TRBV19 with TRBJ1-2; TRBD1 aligns across 10 bases. This CDR3 spans 15 amino acids. Trimming removed 4 bases from V and 2 bases from J; junction bases left unmatched: 4. Germline V gene sequence: CDR1 LNHDA, CDR2 SQIVND (reference sequence). CDR3 nucleotides: TGTGCCAGTAGTAGAGACAGGGGGCGCAACTATGGCTACACCTTC. Its protein is CASSRDRGRNYGYTF. Drawing the rest from reference TRBV19 and TRBJ1-2, the complete variable domain is DGGITQSPKYLFRKEGQNVTLSCEQNLNHDAMYWYRQDPGQGLRLIYYSQIVNDFQKGDIAEGYSVSREKKESFPLTVTSAQKNPTAFYLCASSRDRGRNYGYTFGSGTRLTVV.

The V and J genes are TRBV5-1 and TRBJ1-3, with a tentative D call TRBD1 (5 bases). Germline V CDR1 and CDR2: SGHRS, YFSETQ. This CDR3 spans 16 amino acids. V shed 1 base and J shed 0 bases, with 11 bases lying between them. The DNA of the CDR3 is TGCGCCAGCAGCTTGTCGGGGGGATCCTCTGGAAACACCATATATTTT. It specifies CASSLSGGSSGNTIYF.

J is TRBJ1-1 and V is TRBV3-1 (or the pseudogene TRBV3-2); tentatively, D is TRBD1 (5 bases). The CDR3 sequence is 13 residues long. The germline V gene encodes CDR1 LGHDT and CDR2 YNNKEL (reference sequence). V was cut by 0 bases and J by 8 bases, with 10 bases left in between. CDR3 in DNA: TGTGCCAGCAGCCAAGATGGGGGGGGAGAAGCTTTCTTT. It specifies CASSQDGGGEAFF.

V usage is TRBV29-1 and J usage is TRBJ2-1, with 11 bases identical to TRBD2. The CDR3 spans 14 residues. Germline V gene data show CDR1 as SQVTM and CDR2 as ANQGSEA. V lost 6 bases, J lost 10 bases, and 11 bases stayed unmatched. The CDR3 DNA follows: TGCAGCGTCAGACCTAGCGGGGGGAAAGACGAGCAGTTCTTC. Protein: CSVRPSGGKDEQFF.

The CDR3 here is CASSPGASNTGELFF. CDR3 bases: TGTGCCAGCTCCCCTGGTGCCTCGAACACCGGGGAGCTGTTTTTT. The V gene is TRBV3-1 (or the pseudogene TRBV3-2), the J gene TRBJ2-2; D unresolved. Trimming removed 8 bases from V and 0 bases from J, with 13 bases in between. The germline V gene has CDR1 LGHDT and CDR2 YNNKEL (reference sequence). The CDR3 contains 15 residues.